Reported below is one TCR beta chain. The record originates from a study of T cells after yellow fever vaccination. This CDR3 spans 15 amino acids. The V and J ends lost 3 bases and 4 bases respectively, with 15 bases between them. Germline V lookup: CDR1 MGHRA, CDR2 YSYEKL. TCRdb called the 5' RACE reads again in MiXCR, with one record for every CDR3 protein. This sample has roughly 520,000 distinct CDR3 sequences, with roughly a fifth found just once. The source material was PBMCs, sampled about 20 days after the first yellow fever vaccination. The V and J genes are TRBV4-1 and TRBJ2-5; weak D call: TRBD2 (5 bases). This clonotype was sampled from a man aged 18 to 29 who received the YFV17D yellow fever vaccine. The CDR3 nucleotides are TGCGCCAGCAGCCAGGGTAGCGTCCTTGGAGAGACCCAGTACTTC. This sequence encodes CASSQGSVLGETQYF.